The entry that follows covers one TCR beta chain sequence. As yet, its antigen is unknown. The sample comes from a study of T cells in Graves' hyperthyroidism and ophthalmopathy. General observations from the study: Researchers report that a 13 V-J model separated ophthalmopathy from stable hyperthyroidism.

Amplification of TCR beta CDR3 regions used RNA as the template. The TCR CDR3 first-round RT-PCR relied on the HTBI primer set. TCRdb fed the multiplex PCR reads into MiXCR, producing one record per CDR3 protein. The sample has some 620,000 distinct CDR3 sequences, 15% to 20% seen once; the top ten hold 3% to 4%. A lack of ophthalmopathy progression within 18 months defined stable Graves' hyperthyroidism. The study left out patients who had uncontrolled infection, other autoimmune disease, pregnancy or lactation. Trimming pared 0 bases from V and 5 bases from J, leaving 23 bases between. This CDR3 has 18 residues. Germline V gives CDR1 SGHNT, CDR2 YENEEA.

The source is a woman younger than 45 with Graves' hyperthyroidism. Sample: blood. The chain carries TRBV11-3 and TRBJ2-7; weak D call: TRBD1 (5 bases). CDR3 nucleotides: TGTGCCAGCAGCTTAGATATCAAACGCGCCAGGGTGAAGAACGAGCAGTACTTC. This encodes CASSLDIKRARVKNEQYF.